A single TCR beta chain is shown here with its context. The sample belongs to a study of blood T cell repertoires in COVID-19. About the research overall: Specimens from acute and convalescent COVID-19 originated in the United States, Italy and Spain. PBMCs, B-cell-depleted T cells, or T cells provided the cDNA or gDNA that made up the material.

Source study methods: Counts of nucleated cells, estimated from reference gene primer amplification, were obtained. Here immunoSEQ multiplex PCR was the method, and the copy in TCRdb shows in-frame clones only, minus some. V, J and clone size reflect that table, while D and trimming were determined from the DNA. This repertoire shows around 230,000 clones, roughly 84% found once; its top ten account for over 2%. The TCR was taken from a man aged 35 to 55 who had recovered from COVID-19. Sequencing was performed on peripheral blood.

The CDR3 reads CASSIRGQETQYF. In nucleotides, the CDR3 is TGTGCCAGTAGTATCCGGGGGCAAGAGACCCAGTACTTC. The chain recombines TRBV19 with TRBJ2-5, with a weak D call TRBD2 (6 bases). Trimming took off 3 bases at V and 2 bases at J, with 7 bases between the two ends. Germline CDR1 is LNHDA and CDR2 is SQIVND (reference sequence). The CDR3 consists of 13 residues.